The 27 T cell receptor beta chains given below trace back to one sample, sequenced in a study of Graves' ophthalmopathy and Graves' hyperthyroidism (dated by TCRdb to the late 2010s). Sequencing relied on an Illumina HiSeq 2000. For repertoire sequencing, TCR beta CDR3 regions were amplified from RNA transcripts. A first-round RT-PCR used HTBI primers with the Qiagen OneStep RT-PCR kit, followed by a second-round multiplex PCR, size selection and purification. TCRdb's own reprocessing of the public reads used fastp at Q25 and MiXCR and kept productive beta chains. CDR3 protein sequences are deduplicated, and each keeps its most common genes and DNA. This sample holds roughly 420,000 distinct CDR3 sequences; more than 20% were observed only once. The top ten hold under 3.5% of the sample. Sequencing was carried out using peripheral blood. These receptors were obtained from a woman aged 18-30 years with stable Graves' hyperthyroidism. Donor details come from another sample of the same person, matched by shared clones.

The chain carries TRBV29-1 and TRBJ1-1; 8 bases map to TRBD1. The germline gives CDR1 SQVTM, CDR2 ANQGSEA. This CDR3 comprises 16 residues. Germline trimming cut 3 bases from V and 4 bases from J; bases unmatched to any gene: 13. CDR3 in DNA: TGCAGCGTTGAGGCTCGGCAGGGGGCGAGGGGCACTGAAGCTTTCTTT. It is translated as CSVEARQGARGTEAFF.

V is TRBV12-3 or TRBV12-4 and J is TRBJ2-3; 8 bases fit TRBD1. Trimming took 7 bases from V and 1 from J; bases not matched to a gene: 4. The CDR3 has 14 amino acids. The CDR3 sequence is CASNPTGGTDTQYF. The CDR3 DNA follows: TGTGCCAGCAACCCGACAGGGGGCACAGATACGCAGTATTTT.

This clonotype was observed many times. The rearrangement joins TRBV6-2 or TRBV6-3 to TRBJ2-7; 8 positions match TRBD2. Trimming at V came to 4 bases and at J to 0 bases, leaving 11 bases not matched to a gene. The CDR3 sequence is 17 residues long. CDR1 and CDR2 from the germline V gene are MNHEY and SVGEGT. The DNA for the CDR3 is TGTGCCAGCAGTTCCTCTATAGCGGGACTACTCTCCTACGAGCAGTACTTC. Residues: CASSSSIAGLLSYEQYF.

This clonotype was seen repeatedly, ten times or more. CDR3 nucleotides: TGCGCCAGCAGCTTGGCCGGGTCTGGTGGGACCCAGTACTTC. It yields the protein CASSLAGSGGTQYF. The genes are TRBV5-1 and TRBJ2-5, with D unresolved. CDR1 is SGHRS, CDR2 YFSETQ, per germline. The CDR3 runs 14 residues. The V and J ends lost 0 bases and 7 bases respectively, with 13 bases between them.

In this sample, this clonotype turned up many times. The chain is built from TRBV6-1 and TRBJ2-5; possibly TRBD1 for D (5 bases). V was clipped by 6 bases and J by 5 bases, with 7 bases between them. Germline loops: CDR1 MNHNS, CDR2 SASEGT. The CDR3 length is 11 residues. This CDR3 is CASRTVETQYF. CDR3 DNA sequence: TGTGCCAGCAGGACAGTGGAGACCCAGTACTTC.

Ten or more counts support this clonotype. The V gene is TRBV28, the J gene TRBJ2-7; D remains ambiguous. Trimming removed 5 bases from V and 3 bases from J, with 11 bases in between. This CDR3 region has 13 residues. CDR1 and CDR2 (germline): MDHEN, SYDVKM. The CDR3 protein is CASSQTPLYEQYF. The DNA for the CDR3 is TGTGCCAGCAGTCAGACACCCCTCTACGAGCAGTACTTC.

This clonotype was counted at least ten times. Since no conserved phenylalanine or tryptophan closes the CDR3, a read error is the likely cause. The DNA of the CDR3 is TGTGCCAGCAGCTTAGCGATGGGGCTCTACGAGCAGTACCTC. Protein sequence: CASSLAMGLYEQYL. V gene TRBV7-2 combines with J gene TRBJ2-7; a possible D gene is TRBD1 (5 bases). The CDR3 has 14 amino acids. Per germline, CDR1 SGHTA and CDR2 FQGNSA. V was cut by 0 bases and J by 3 bases, with 9 bases left in between.

This chain uses TRBV13 with TRBJ2-7, with D unclear. The CDR3 has 14 residues. The germline V and J ends were trimmed by 5 bases and 2 bases, with 13 bases remaining between them. Germline-derived CDR1 and CDR2 are PRHDT and FYEKMQ (reference sequence). The CDR3 coding sequence is TGTGCCAGCAGCCCCAGGACCGACCCCTACGAGCAGTACTTC. This gives the protein CASSPRTDPYEQYF.

This clonotype has a single count. The gene calls are TRBV29-1 and TRBJ2-7, with a tentative D call TRBD1 (6 bases). V was trimmed by 6 bases and J by 0 bases, leaving 18 bases between them. CDR3 size: 15 residues. Germline V lookup: CDR1 SQVTM, CDR2 ANQGSEA. This CDR3 reads CSVITRDTPSYEQYF. CDR3 sequence (DNA): TGCAGCGTGATTACCCGGGACACCCCCTCCTACGAGCAGTACTTC.

The sample holds many counts of this clonotype. This sequence joins TRBV15 and TRBJ1-1; D perhaps matches TRBD1 (5 bases). Germline CDR1 is LNHNV and CDR2 is YYDKDF (reference sequence). The CDR3 extends over 16 amino acids. Trimming removed 1 base at V and 3 bases at J, with 15 bases between. CDR3: CATSRGPGTPDTEAFF. CDR3 DNA: TGTGCCACCAGCAGAGGTCCCGGGACCCCTGACACTGAAGCTTTCTTT.

This clonotype was found many times. This sequence joins TRBV27 and TRBJ2-7; D perhaps matches TRBD1 (6 bases). The CDR3 length is 17 residues. CDR1 and CDR2 from the germline V gene are MNHEY and SMNVEV (reference sequence). Trimming removed 5 bases from V and 7 bases from J, with 27 bases in between. The CDR3 bases are TGTGCCAGCAGTACGACCGAATGGAACAGGGACCCTAAAGAGCAGTACTTC. This translates into CASSTTEWNRDPKEQYF.

CDR3 DNA sequence: TGTGCCAGCAGCTTGCGGGACAGGGAATACTTC. Protein product: CASSLRDREYF. The rearrangement uses TRBV7-9 and TRBJ2-7; 9 bases align to TRBD1. Losses at the gene ends were 3 bases for V and 13 bases for J; bases not matched to a gene: 4. Germline CDR1 SEHNR, CDR2 FQNEAQ (reference sequence). The CDR3 spans 11 residues.

The table lists this clonotype with a few counts. The chain employs TRBV6-1 and TRBJ2-7; D may be TRBD1 (5 bases). V was cut by 6 bases and J by 5 bases, with 14 bases left in between. This CDR3 is 13 amino acids long. Looked up from germline, CDR1 is MNHNS and CDR2 is SASEGT. CDR3 bases: TGTGCCAGCAGCGATGCAGGGTACGACGAGCAGTACTTC. It translates to CASSDAGYDEQYF.

This clonotype was counted a few times. At one end, the junction sequence differs from germline, possibly due to a read error. The chain recombines TRBV30 with TRBJ2-5, with 12 bases lining up with TRBD2. Germline CDR1 GTSNPN, CDR2 SVGIG (reference sequence). CDR3 length: 16 residues. For the CDR3, the DNA is TGTGCCGGGAGGACTAGCGGGGCCCTCACGGGAGAGACCCAGTACTTC. This sequence encodes CAGRTSGALTGETQYF.

This chain links TRBV19 with TRBJ1-2; a weak D match, TRBD1 (5 bases). The V and J ends lost 8 bases and 3 bases respectively, with 19 bases between them. Per the germline V gene, CDR1 is LNHDA and CDR2 is SQIVND (reference sequence). The CDR3 contains 15 residues. The CDR3 protein is CASEGRRAIHYGYTF. CDR3 in DNA: TGTGCCAGTGAGGGACGGAGGGCGATCCACTATGGCTACACCTTC.

The chain couples TRBV25-1 to TRBJ2-5, with 7 nucleotides matching TRBD2. Germline V gene sequence: CDR1 MGHDK, CDR2 SYGVNS. After removal of 2 bases from V and 4 bases from J, the junction contained 4 bases not matched to a gene. This CDR3 spans 14 amino acids. The CDR3 sequence: CASSERGGRETQYF. The CDR3 nucleotides read TGTGCCAGCAGTGAACGGGGAGGGAGAGAGACCCAGTACTTC.

As regards this clonotype: Since no conserved phenylalanine or tryptophan closes the CDR3, a read error is the likely cause. The DNA is left out, because the CDR3 cannot be placed on it with certainty; the CDR3 is given as TCRdb lists it. J is TRBJ2-2 and V is TRBV7-2; TRBD1, the table's D call, was not compared with the DNA. Including both end residues, the CDR3 is 15 amino acids long. CDR1 is SGHTA and CDR2 is FQGNSA in the germline V gene. The CDR3: CASSAQGGNTGELCL.

This clonotype was seen many times. At one boundary the junction diverges from the germline segment, which might be a read error. This chain connects TRBV3-1 to TRBJ2-7; 7 bases line up with TRBD1. The germline CDR1 and CDR2 sequences are LGHDT and YNNKEL (reference sequence). CDR3 length equals 15 residues. Here the CDR3 reads CASSRIRQGTYERYF. As DNA, the CDR3 is TGTGCCAGCAGCCGAATTCGACAGGGTACCTACGAGCGGTACTTC.

The gene calls are TRBV12-3 or TRBV12-4 and TRBJ1-5, with D perhaps matching TRBD1 (6 bases). The V and J ends lost 2 bases and 7 bases respectively, with 12 bases between them. The CDR3 runs to 14 residues. This CDR3 reads CASSLTGPGQPQHF. In nucleotides, the CDR3 is TGTGCCAGCAGTTTAACAGGGCCTGGACAGCCCCAGCATTTT.

This clonotype was observed many times. This chain connects TRBV2 to TRBJ1-1; 7 bases are shared with TRBD1. CDR1 is SNHLY and CDR2 is FYNNEI in the germline V gene. The CDR3 runs to 15 residues. The junction had 7 bases not matched to a gene; V was cut back by 2 bases and J by 4 bases. The CDR3 DNA sequence: TGTGCCAGCAGTGAAAGGGACAGACTGAGCACTGAAGCTTTCTTT. Its protein product is CASSERDRLSTEAFF.

The rearrangement joins TRBV19 to TRBJ2-7; TRBD2 is a possible D gene (5 bases). This CDR3 spans 15 amino acids. Trimming shortened V by 3 bases and J by 4 bases, and 16 bases separated the two germline ends. From germline, CDR1 is LNHDA and CDR2 SQIVND (reference sequence). CDR3 residues: CASSMRVNFGYEQYF. DNA of the CDR3: TGTGCCAGTAGTATGAGGGTTAACTTCGGATACGAGCAGTACTTC. The complete variable domain, with remaining parts taken from reference TRBV19 and TRBJ2-7, reads DGGITQSPKYLFRKEGQNVTLSCEQNLNHDAMYWYRQDPGQGLRLIYYSQIVNDFQKGDIAEGYSVSREKKESFPLTVTSAQKNPTAFYLCASSMRVNFGYEQYFGPGTRLTVT.

There are many counts of this clonotype. V and J are TRBV7-2 and TRBJ2-6, with no clear D. This CDR3 spans 14 amino acids. Trimming shortened V by 5 bases and J by 4 bases, and 9 bases separated the two germline ends. Germline values: CDR1 SGHTA, CDR2 FQGNSA. Written as DNA, the CDR3 is TGTGCCAGCAGCGTACGGACCGGGGCCAACGTCCTGACTTTC. It is translated as CASSVRTGANVLTF.

This chain joins TRBV20-1 and TRBJ2-5, with 7 bases that match TRBD2. Germline V lookup: CDR1 DFQATT, CDR2 SNEGSKA (reference sequence). V trimming: 4 bases; J trimming: 0 bases; junction bases outside the gene matches: 2. This CDR3 region has 13 residues. The CDR3 sequence: CSATRGNQETQYF. As DNA, the CDR3 is TGCAGTGCTACGCGGGGGAACCAAGAGACCCAGTACTTC.

The gene calls are TRBV28 and TRBJ1-2; 10 bases agree with TRBD1. V trimming: 6 bases; J trimming: 1 base; junction bases outside the gene matches: 11. CDR3 size: 17 residues. CDR1 is MDHEN, CDR2 SYDVKM, per germline. The CDR3, as DNA: TGTGCCAGCAGCGCCAGCCGGGACAGGGGAGGTAACTATGGCTACACCTTC. Amino acid sequence: CASSASRDRGGNYGYTF.

V is TRBV7-2 and J is TRBJ1-1; no reliable D call. The CDR3 runs to 14 residues. The germline gives CDR1 SGHTA, CDR2 FQGNSA. The ends were cut back, 1 base at V and 2 bases at J, with 8 bases in the middle. CDR3 sequence reads: CASSLDQVNTEAFF. In nucleotides, the CDR3 is TGTGCCAGCAGCTTAGATCAGGTTAACACTGAAGCTTTCTTT.

This clonotype came up many times. This chain joins TRBV7-2 and TRBJ1-2; D gene uncertain. Germline CDR1 is SGHTA and CDR2 is FQGNSA. The CDR3 sequence is 13 residues long. Deletions cut 1 base from V and 0 bases from J, with 3 bases between. CDR3 nucleotide sequence: TGTGCCAGCAGCTTAGGGGCTAACTATGGCTACACCTTC. Its translation: CASSLGANYGYTF.

The chain couples TRBV12-3 or TRBV12-4 to TRBJ1-2; D gene ambiguous. Trimming took off 3 bases at V and 7 bases at J, with 9 bases between the two ends. CDR3 length: 12 amino acids. The CDR3 loop reads CASSFLRVGYTF. CDR3 bases: TGTGCCAGCAGTTTCCTTAGGGTTGGCTACACCTTC.